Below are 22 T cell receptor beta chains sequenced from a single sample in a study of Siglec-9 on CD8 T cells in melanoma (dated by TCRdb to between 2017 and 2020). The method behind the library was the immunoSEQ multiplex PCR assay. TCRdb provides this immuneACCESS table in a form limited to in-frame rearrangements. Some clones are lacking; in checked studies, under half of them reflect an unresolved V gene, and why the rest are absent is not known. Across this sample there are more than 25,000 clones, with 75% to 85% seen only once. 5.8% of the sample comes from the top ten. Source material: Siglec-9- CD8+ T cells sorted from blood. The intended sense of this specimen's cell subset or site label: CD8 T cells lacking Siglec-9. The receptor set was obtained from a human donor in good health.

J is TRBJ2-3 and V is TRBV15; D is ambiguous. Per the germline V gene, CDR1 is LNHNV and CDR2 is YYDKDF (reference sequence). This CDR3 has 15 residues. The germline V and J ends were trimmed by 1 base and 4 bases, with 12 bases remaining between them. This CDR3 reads CATSRVGRKADTQYF. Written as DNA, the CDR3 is TGTGCCACCAGCAGAGTTGGCAGAAAAGCAGATACGCAGTATTTT. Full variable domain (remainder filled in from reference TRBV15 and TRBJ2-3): DAMVIQNPRYQVTQFGKPVTLSCSQTLNHNVMYWYQQKSSQAPKLLFHYYDKDFNNEADTPDNFQSRRPNTSFCFLDIRSPGLGDTAMYLCATSRVGRKADTQYFGPGTRLTVL.

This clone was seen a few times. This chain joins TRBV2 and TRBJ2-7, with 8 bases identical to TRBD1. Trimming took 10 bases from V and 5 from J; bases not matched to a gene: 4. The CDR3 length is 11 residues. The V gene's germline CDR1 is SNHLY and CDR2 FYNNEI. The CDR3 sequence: CAILDRDEQYF. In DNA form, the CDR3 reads TGTGCCATCCTGGACAGGGACGAGCAGTACTTC.

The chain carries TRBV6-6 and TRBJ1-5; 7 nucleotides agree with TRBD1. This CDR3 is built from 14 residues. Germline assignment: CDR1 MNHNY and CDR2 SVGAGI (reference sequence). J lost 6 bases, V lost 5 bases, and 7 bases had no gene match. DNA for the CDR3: TGTGCCAGCAGTCCCCGACAGGGCGGTCAGCCCCAGCATTTT. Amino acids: CASSPRQGGQPQHF.

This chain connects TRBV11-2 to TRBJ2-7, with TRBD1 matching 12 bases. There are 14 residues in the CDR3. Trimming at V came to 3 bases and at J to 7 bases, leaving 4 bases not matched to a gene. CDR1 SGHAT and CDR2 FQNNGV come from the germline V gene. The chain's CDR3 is CASSLGQGAYEQYV. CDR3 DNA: TGTGCCAGCAGCTTGGGACAGGGGGCTTATGAGCAGTACGTC.

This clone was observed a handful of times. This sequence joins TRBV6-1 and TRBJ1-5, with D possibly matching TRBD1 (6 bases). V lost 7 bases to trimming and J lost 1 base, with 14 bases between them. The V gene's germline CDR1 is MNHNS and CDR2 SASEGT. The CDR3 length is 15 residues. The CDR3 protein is CASIRQEPSNQPQHF. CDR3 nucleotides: TGTGCCAGCATCCGACAGGAGCCGAGCAATCAGCCCCAGCATTTT.

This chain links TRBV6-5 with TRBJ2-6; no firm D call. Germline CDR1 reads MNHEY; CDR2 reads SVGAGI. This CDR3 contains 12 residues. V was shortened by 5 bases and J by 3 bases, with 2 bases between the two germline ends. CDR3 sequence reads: CASSLGANVLTF. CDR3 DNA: TGTGCCAGCAGTCTTGGGGCCAACGTCCTGACTTTC.

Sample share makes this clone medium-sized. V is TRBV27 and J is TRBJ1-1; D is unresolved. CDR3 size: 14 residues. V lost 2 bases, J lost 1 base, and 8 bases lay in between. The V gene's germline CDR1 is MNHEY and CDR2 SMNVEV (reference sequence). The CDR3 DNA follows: TGTGCCAGCAGTTTAGGGAAGGGGAACACTGAAGCTTTCTTT. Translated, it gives CASSLGKGNTEAFF.

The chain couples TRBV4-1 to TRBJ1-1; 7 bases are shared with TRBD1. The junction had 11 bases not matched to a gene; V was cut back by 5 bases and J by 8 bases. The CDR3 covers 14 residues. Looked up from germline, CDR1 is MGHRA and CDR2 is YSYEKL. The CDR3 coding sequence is TGCGCCAGCAGCGCCCCAGGGGGTTGGATGGAAGCTTTCTTT. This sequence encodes CASSAPGGWMEAFF.

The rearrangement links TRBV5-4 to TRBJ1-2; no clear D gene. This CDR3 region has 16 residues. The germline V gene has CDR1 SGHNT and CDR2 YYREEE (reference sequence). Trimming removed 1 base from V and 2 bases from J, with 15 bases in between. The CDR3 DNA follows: TGTGCCAGCAGCTTGTTCGAGGGCGTTGGGAACTATGGCTACACCTTC. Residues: CASSLFEGVGNYGYTF. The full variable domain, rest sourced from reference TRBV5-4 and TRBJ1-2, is ETGVTQSPTHLIKTRGQQVTLRCSSQSGHNTVSWYQQALGQGPQFIFQYYREEENGRGNFPPRFSGLQFPNYSSELNVNALELDDSALYLCASSLFEGVGNYGYTFGSGTRLTVV.

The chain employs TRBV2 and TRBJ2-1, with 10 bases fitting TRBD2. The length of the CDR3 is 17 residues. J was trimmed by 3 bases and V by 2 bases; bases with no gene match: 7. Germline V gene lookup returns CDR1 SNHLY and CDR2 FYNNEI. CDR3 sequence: CASSERLAGVGYNEQFF. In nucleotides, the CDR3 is TGTGCCAGCAGTGAAAGGCTAGCGGGGGTTGGCTACAATGAGCAGTTCTTC.

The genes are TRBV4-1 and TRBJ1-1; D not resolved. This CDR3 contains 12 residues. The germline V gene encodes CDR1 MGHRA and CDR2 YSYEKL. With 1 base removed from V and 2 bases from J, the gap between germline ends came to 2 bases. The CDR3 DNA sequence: TGCGCCAGCAGCCAAGGAAACACTGAAGCTTTCTTT. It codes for CASSQGNTEAFF.

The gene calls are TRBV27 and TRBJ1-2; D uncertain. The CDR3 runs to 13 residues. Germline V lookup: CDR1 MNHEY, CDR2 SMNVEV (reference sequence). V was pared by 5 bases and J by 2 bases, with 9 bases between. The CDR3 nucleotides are TGTGCCAGCAGTGGGCCTCCAAACTATGGCTACACCTTC. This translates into CASSGPPNYGYTF.

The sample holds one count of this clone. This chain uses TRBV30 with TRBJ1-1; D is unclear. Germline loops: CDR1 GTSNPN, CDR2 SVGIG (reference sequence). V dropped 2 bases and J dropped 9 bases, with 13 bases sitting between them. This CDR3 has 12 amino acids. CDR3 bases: TGTGCCTGGAGTCCCCCTACCAAGAAAGCTTTCTTT. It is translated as CAWSPPTKKAFF. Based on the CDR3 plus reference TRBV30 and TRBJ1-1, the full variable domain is SQTIHQWPATLVQPVGSPLSLECTVEGTSNPNLYWYRQAAGRGLQLLFYSVGIGQISSEVPQNLSASRPQDRQFILSSKKLLLSDSGFYLCAWSPPTKKAFFGQGTRLTVV.

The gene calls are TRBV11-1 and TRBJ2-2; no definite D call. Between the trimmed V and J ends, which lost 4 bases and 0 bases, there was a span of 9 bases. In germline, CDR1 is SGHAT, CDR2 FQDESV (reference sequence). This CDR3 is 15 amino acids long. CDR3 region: CASSSWPANTGELFF. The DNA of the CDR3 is TGTGCCAGCAGCTCCTGGCCGGCGAACACCGGGGAGCTGTTTTTT.

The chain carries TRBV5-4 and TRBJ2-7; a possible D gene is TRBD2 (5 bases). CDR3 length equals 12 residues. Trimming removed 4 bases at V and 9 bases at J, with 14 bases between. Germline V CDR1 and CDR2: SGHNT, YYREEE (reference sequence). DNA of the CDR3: TGTGCCAGCAGCCTACCGGGGATGCGGCAGTACGTC. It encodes CASSLPGMRQYV.

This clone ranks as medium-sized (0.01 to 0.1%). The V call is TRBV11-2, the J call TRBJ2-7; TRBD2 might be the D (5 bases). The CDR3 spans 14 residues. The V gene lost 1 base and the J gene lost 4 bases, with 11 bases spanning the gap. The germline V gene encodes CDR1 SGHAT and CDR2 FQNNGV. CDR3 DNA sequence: TGTGCCAGCAGCTTAGGATTGCGGGTATACGAGCAGTACGTC. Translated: CASSLGLRVYEQYV.

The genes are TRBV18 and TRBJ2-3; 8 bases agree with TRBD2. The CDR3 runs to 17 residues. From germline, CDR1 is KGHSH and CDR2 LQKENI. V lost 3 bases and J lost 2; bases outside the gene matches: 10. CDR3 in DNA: TGTGCCAGCTCACCCCAGGGGAAGCGGGGGTACACAGATACGCAGTATTTT. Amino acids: CASSPQGKRGYTDTQYF.

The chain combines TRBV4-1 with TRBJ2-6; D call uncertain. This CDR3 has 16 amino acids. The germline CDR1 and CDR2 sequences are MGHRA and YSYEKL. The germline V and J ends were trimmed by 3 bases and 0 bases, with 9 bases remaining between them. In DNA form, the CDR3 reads TGCGCCAGCAGCCACGGCGGATTCTCTGGGGCCAACGTCCTGACTTTC. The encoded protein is CASSHGGFSGANVLTF.

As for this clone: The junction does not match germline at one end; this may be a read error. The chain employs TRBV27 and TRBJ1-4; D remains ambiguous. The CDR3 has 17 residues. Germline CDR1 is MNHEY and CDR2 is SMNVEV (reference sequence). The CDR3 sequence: CASSPSGGISTNEKLFF. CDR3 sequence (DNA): TGTGCCAGCAGCCCCTCCGGTGGGATTTCAACAAATGAAAAACTGTTTTTT.

CDR3: CASSNPASGNTIYF. The CDR3 DNA follows: TGCGCCAGCAGTAACCCCGCCTCTGGAAACACCATATATTTT. V and J are TRBV10-2 and TRBJ1-3; no clear D gene. Germline CDR1 reads WSHSY; CDR2 reads SAAADI. The CDR3 is 14 residues long. Trimming removed 5 bases at V and 0 bases at J, with 8 bases between.

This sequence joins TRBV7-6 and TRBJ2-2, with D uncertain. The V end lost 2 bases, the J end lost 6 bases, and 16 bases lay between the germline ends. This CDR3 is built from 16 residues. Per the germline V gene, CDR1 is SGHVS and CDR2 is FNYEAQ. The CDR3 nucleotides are TGTGCCAGCAGCTTAATCATCGGGTCCCCCGCCGGGGAGCTGTTTTTT. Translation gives CASSLIIGSPAGELFF.

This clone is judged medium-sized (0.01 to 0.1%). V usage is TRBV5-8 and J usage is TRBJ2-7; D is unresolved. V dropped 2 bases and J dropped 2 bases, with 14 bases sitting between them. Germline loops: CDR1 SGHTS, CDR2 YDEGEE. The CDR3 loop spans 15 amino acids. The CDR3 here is CASSFFRVNPYEQYF. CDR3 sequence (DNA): TGTGCCAGCAGCTTTTTCCGGGTCAACCCCTACGAGCAGTACTTC.